This T cell receptor (beta chain) was sequenced during a study of regulatory T cells in long-lasting Graves disease. The time point is: newly diagnosed GD, antithyroid drugs for less than 3 months. Following extraction of RNA from PBMCs, that RNA was used to make the TCR library. Whole-study findings and limits: Favoring TRBV28, TRBJ1-2 and TRBJ2-5 was a feature seen in persistent disease. Comparison showed that persistent patients shared more public clonotypes (2,741) than new patients (about 970).

CDR3 length equals 16 residues. In germline, CDR1 is DFQATT, CDR2 SNEGSKA (reference sequence). The V gene end was trimmed by 3 bases and the J gene end by 5 bases; junction bases not matched to a gene: 7. To make TCR beta libraries, researchers used iRepertoire HTBI primers and Arm-PCR of CDR3 regions. TCRdb re-analysed the multiplex PCR reads in MiXCR, keeping a single row per CDR3 protein. The table lists 300,000 to 400,000 distinct CDR3 sequences, 15% to 20% of them singletons. This clonotype was found a few times. Its antigen is unknown. Separately, the same data were catalogued under a study of T cells in Graves' hyperthyroidism and ophthalmopathy. That work adds: Using the HTBI primer set, a first-round RT-PCR was run on the TCR CDR3.

This material consisted of peripheral blood mononuclear cells (PBMCs), taken at new diagnosis, from a patient treated with antithyroid drugs. This TCR was sampled from a man aged 35 to 55 with Graves disease. The V and J genes are TRBV20-1 and TRBJ2-5; 15 positions match TRBD2. The CDR3 sequence: CSASRTSGGAGETQYF. DNA of the CDR3: TGCAGTGCTAGCAGGACTAGCGGGGGGGCGGGGGAGACCCAGTACTTC.